This TCR beta chain emerged from a study of human thymus T cells. Study observations and caveats: Unrelated individuals reportedly shared highly overlapping thymic TCR repertoires. Apparent skewing of V and J gene usage characterized both thymic and blood repertoires.

This CDR3 is 14 amino acids long. Germline V gene lookup returns CDR1 MNHNY and CDR2 SVGAGI (reference sequence). Trimming pared 4 bases from V and 3 bases from J, leaving 13 bases between. Resections from corrective heart surgery supplied the thymus tissue. Finnish infants who were healthy and having corrective surgery for congenital heart defects made up the donors. The protocol was immunoSEQ multiplex PCR, while the TCRdb copy is restricted to in-frame clones and leaves out a portion. Among about 130,000 clones, about 93% were seen once, and the ten largest hold roughly 0.024%. A remark on this clone: Its target is not known.

The source material was thymus tissue. The chain uses TRBV6-6 and TRBJ2-7, with D perhaps matching TRBD1 or TRBD2 (5 bases each). This clonotype was sampled from a boy in the first two years of life with a congenital heart defect but otherwise immunologically healthy. DNA for the CDR3: TGTGCCAGCAGTTTCGGGGCGCTCCACTACGAGCAGTACTTC. Translation: CASSFGALHYEQYF.